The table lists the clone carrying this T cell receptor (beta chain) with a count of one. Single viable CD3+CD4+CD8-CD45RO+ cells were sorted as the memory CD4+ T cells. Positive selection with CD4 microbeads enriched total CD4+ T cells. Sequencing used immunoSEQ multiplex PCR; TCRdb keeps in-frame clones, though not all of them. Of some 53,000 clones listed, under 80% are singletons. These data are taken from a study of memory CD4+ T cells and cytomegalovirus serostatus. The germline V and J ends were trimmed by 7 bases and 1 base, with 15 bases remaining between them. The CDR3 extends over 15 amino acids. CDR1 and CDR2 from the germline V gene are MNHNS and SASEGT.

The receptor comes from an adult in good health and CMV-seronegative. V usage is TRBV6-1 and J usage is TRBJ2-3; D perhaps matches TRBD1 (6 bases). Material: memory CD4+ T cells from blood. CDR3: CASKHRAAGTDTQYF. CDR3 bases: TGTGCCAGCAAGCACAGGGCGGCGGGCACAGATACGCAGTATTTT.